These T cell receptor beta chains were read from a single sample in a study of T cell responses to AZD1222 COVID-19 vaccine. The repertoire was sequenced with immunoSEQ multiplex PCR; TCRdb's copy has only in-frame clones and lacks some. The profile covers under 200,000 clones, with more than 80% appearing a single time and about 4% taken by the ten largest. Specimen: peripheral blood, collected on day 0 of AZD1222 vaccination. These receptors were taken from an adult in good health. CDR3s include the opening cysteine and the closing phenylalanine or tryptophan. D genes are given only for firm matches. Only some rows state a clone size, as once, few, many or a class for expanded clones.

abundance | j_gene | v_gene | d_gene | CDR3nt | CDR3aa
- | TRBJ2-2 | TRBV18 | - | TGTGCCAGCTCACCACTGAACAGGGAAACACGGGGGGAGCTGTTTTTT | CASSPLNRETRGELFF
- | TRBJ1-2 | TRBV6-5 | - | TGTGCCAGCTTGGGAACATACGGTAATGTGGATGGCTACACCTTC | CASLGTYGNVDGYTF
few | TRBJ2-7 | TRBV27 | - | TGTGCCAGCAGTTTAGGGGGAAGGGCCTACGAGCAGTACTTC | CASSLGGRAYEQYF
- | TRBJ1-1 | TRBV18 | - | TGTGCCAGCTCACCAACGGGGACCTCTGAAGCTTTCTTT | CASSPTGTSEAFF
- | TRBJ1-1 | TRBV7-9 | TRBD1 | TGTGCCAGCAGCTTAGGGGTGACAGGGGAGAGTAACACTGAAGCTTTCTTT | CASSLGVTGESNTEAFF
- | TRBJ1-2 | TRBV2 | TRBD1 | TGTGCCAGCAGTCAAAGAGGGACAGGGTTATCCTTCGGCTACACCTTC | CASSQRGTGLSFGYTF
- | TRBJ1-1 | TRBV27 | - | TGTGCCAGCAAGGGAGGGGGAGGACGGACTGAAGCTTTCTTT | CASKGGGGRTEAFF
few | TRBJ1-6 | TRBV13 | TRBD1 | TGTGCCAGCAGCTTAAGGACAGGGTATAATTCACCCCTCCACTTT | CASSLRTGYNSPLHF
- | TRBJ2-7 | TRBV14 | - | TGTGCCAGCAGCATGCGAGTCGACTCCTACGAGCAGTACTTC | CASSMRVDSYEQYF
- | TRBJ2-2 | TRBV11-2 | TRBD2 | TGTGCCAGCAGCTTAGCGAGCGGGAGTAACGGGGAGCTGTTTTTT | CASSLASGSNGELFF
- | TRBJ2-5 | TRBV5-1 | TRBD1 | TGCGCCAGCAGCTTGGGGACAGGCCAAGAGACCCAGTACTTC | CASSLGTGQETQYF
- | TRBJ2-7 | TRBV19 | - | TGTGCCAGTAGTTGGACAGCGGCGGGCCCCTACGAGCAGTACTTC | CASSWTAAGPYEQYF
- | TRBJ1-5 | TRBV19 | - | TGTGCCAGTAGTATTGGCGACGGGGCCCAGCATTTT | CASSIGDGAQHF
once | TRBJ2-5 | TRBV11-2 | - | TGTGCCAGCAGCTCGGAAGCCGGGATTTTAGAGACCCAGTACTTC | CASSSEAGILETQYF
- | TRBJ1-5 | TRBV6-2/TRBV6-3 | TRBD1 | TGTGCCAGCAGTGACGGGGACAGGGCCCAGCCCCAGCATTTT | CASSDGDRAQPQHF
- | TRBJ2-7 | TRBV9 | - | TGTGCCAGCAGCGTAGCTGGCAACTACGAGCAGTACTTC | CASSVAGNYEQYF
- | TRBJ2-3 | TRBV4-1 | - | TGCGCCAGCAGCCTTTACATCACAGATACGCAGTATTTT | CASSLYITDTQYF
- | TRBJ1-4 | TRBV3-1/TRBV3-2 | - | TGTGCCAGCAGCCAAGATACGGGCGCAACTAATGAAAAACTGTTTTTT | CASSQDTGATNEKLFF